This T cell receptor (beta chain) comes out of a study of Graves' ophthalmopathy and Graves' hyperthyroidism. Study overall: At the time of initial diagnosis and before any treatment, peripheral blood was collected. Study findings and constraints: Classification of ophthalmopathy versus stable hyperthyroidism by a 13-signature model yielded roughly 86% sensitivity and 70% to 83% specificity.

Germline CDR1 and CDR2: SGHAT and FQNNGV. This CDR3 is 11 amino acids long. Diagnosis relied on clinical symptoms, serum thyroxine, TRAb, thyroid ultrasound and orbital computed tomography. PBMCs were isolated by Ficoll-Paque density gradient centrifugation, using roughly 10 ml of fresh peripheral blood as the starting material. Amplification targeted the TCR beta CDR3 regions, with RNA transcripts as the source material. The first-round RT-PCR employed HTBI primers together with the Qiagen OneStep RT-PCR kit. A multiplex PCR was then performed as the second round. One entry per CDR3 protein, called by TCRdb with MiXCR from the multiplex PCR reads. The data contain approximately 330,000 distinct CDR3 sequences, roughly 16% of them seen just once; the ten biggest clones take up approximately 13%. This clonotype has ten or more counts. The antigen is not known. Sequence at one end of the junction differs from germline and may be a read error.

Specimen: peripheral blood. V gene TRBV11-2 combines with J gene TRBJ2-4; D is possibly TRBD1 (6 bases). This receptor was obtained from an adult man with Graves' ophthalmopathy. Written as DNA, the CDR3 is TGTGCCAGCAGCTCGATAGGACAGCCGGGGTTC. Residues: CASSSIGQPGF.